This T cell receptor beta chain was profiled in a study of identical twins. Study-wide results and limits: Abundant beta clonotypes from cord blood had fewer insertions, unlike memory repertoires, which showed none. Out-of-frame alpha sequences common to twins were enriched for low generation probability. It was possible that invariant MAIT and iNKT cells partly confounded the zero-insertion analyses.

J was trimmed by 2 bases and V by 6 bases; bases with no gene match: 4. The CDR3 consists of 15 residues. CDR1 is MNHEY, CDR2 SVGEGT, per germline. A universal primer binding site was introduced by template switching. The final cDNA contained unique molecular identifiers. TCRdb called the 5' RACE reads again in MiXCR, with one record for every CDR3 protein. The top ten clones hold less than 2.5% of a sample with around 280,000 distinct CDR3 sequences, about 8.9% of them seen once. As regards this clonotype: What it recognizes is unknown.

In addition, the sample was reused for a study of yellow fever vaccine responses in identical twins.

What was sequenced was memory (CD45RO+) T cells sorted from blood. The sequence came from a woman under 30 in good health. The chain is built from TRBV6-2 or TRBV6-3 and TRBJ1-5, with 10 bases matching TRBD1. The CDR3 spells CASRWGTGGNQPQHF. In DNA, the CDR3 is TGTGCCAGCAGATGGGGGACAGGGGGCAATCAGCCCCAGCATTTT.